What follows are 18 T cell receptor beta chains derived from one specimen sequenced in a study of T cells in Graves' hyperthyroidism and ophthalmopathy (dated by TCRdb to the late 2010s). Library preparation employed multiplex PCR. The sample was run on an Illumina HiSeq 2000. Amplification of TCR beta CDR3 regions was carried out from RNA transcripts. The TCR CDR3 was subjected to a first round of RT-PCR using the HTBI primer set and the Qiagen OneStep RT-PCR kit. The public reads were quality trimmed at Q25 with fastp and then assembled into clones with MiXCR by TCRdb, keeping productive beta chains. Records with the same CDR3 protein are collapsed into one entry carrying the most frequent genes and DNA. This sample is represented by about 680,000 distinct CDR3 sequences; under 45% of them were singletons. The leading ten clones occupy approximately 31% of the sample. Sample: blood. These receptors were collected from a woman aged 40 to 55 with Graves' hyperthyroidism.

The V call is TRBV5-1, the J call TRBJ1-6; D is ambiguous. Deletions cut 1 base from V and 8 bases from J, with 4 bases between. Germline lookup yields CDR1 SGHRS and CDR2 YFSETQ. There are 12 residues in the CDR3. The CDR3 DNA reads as TGCGCCAGCAGCTTGTTTGATTCACCCCTCCACTTT. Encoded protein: CASSLFDSPLHF.

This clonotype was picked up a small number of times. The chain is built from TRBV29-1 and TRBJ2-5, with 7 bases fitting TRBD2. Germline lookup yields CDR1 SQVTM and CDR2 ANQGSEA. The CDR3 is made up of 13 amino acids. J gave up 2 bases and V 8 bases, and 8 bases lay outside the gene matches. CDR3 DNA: TGCAGCCTGTTTGGGAGGGTTCAAGAGACCCAGTACTTC. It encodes CSLFGRVQETQYF. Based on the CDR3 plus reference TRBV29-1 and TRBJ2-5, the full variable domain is SAVISQKPSRDICQRGTSLTIQCQVDSQVTMMFWYRQQPGQSLTLIATANQGSEATYESGFVIDKFPISRPNLTFSTLTVSNMSPEDSSIYLCSLFGRVQETQYFGPGTRLLVL.

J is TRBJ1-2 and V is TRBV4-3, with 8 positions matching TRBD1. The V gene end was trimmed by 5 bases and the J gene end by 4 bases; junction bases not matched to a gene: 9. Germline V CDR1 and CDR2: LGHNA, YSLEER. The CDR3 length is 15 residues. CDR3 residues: CASSAGQGEGYGYTF. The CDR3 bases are TGCGCCAGCAGCGCCGGACAGGGCGAGGGCTATGGCTACACCTTC.

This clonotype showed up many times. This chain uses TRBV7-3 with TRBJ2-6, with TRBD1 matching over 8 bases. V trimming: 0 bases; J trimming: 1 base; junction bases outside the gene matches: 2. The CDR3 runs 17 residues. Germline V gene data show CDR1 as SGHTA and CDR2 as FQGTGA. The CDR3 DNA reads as TGTGCCAGCAGCTTAACGGGGGACAGGTCTGGGGCCAACGTCCTGACTTTC. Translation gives CASSLTGDRSGANVLTF.

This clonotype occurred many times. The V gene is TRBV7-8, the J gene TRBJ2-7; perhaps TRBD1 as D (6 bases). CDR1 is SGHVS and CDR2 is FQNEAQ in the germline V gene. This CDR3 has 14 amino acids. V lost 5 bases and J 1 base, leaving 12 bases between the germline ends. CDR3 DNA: TGTGCCAGCAGCCCCCTAACAGGGTCCTACGAGCAGTACTTC. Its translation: CASSPLTGSYEQYF.

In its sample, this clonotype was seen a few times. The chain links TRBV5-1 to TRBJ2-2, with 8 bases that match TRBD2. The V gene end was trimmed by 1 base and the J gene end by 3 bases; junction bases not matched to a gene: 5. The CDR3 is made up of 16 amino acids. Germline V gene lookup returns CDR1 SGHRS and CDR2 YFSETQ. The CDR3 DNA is TGCGCCAGCAGCTTGAGGACGGGGGGGGACACCGGGGAGCTGTTTTTT. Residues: CASSLRTGGDTGELFF.

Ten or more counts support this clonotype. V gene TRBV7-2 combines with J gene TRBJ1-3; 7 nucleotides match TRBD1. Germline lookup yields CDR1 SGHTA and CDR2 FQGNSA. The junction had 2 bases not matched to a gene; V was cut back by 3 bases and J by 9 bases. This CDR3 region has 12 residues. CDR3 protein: CASSLPGGTIYF. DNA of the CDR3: TGTGCCAGCAGCTTGCCAGGGGGCACCATATATTTT.

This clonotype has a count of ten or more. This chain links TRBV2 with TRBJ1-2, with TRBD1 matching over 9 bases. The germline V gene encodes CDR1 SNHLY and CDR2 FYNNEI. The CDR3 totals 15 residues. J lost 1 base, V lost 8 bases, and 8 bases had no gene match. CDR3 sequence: CASRDRVYINYGYTF. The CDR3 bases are TGTGCCAGCCGGGACAGGGTCTACATTAACTATGGCTACACCTTC. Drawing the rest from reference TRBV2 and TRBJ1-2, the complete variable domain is EPEVTQTPSHQVTQMGQEVILRCVPISNHLYFYWYRQILGQKVEFLVSFYNNEISEKSEIFDDQFSVERPDGSNFTLKIRSTKLEDSAMYFCASRDRVYINYGYTFGSGTRLTVV.

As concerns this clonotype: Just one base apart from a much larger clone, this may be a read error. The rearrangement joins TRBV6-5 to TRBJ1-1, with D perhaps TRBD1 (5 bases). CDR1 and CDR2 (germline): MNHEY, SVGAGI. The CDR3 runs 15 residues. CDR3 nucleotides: TGTGCCATCAGTTACGGGGTTCAGGGATCCACTGAAGCTTTCTTT. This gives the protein CAISYGVQGSTEAFF.

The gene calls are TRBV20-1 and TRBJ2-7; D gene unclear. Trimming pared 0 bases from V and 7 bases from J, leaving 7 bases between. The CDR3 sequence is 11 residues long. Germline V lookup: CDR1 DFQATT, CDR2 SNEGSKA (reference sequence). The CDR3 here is CSARDHLEQYF. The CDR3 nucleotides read TGCAGTGCTAGAGACCACTTGGAGCAGTACTTC.

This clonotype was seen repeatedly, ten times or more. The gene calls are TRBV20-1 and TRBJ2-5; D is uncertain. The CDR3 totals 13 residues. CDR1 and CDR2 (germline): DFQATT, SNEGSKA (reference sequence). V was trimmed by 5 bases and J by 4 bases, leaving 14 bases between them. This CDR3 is CSADIVNGETQYF. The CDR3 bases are TGCAGTGCTGACATCGTAAACGGAGAGACCCAGTACTTC.

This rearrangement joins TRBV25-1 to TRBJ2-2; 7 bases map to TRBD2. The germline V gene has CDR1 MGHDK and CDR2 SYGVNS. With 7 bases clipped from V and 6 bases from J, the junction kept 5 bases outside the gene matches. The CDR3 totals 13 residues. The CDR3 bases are TGTGCCAGCACTACTAGCGTCGCCGGGGAGCTGTTTTTT. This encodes CASTTSVAGELFF.

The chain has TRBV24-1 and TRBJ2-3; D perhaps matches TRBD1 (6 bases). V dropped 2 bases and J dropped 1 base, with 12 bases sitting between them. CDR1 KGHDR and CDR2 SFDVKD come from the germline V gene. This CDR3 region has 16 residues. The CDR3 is CATSDSTGTRTDTQYF. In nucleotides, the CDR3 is TGTGCCACCAGTGATTCTACCGGGACACGCACAGATACGCAGTATTTT.

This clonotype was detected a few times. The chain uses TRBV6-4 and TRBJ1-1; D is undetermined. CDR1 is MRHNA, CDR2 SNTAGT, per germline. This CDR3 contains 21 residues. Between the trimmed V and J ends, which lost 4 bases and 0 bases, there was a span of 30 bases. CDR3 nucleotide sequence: TGTGCCAGCAGTGTACCCTCAATACAGTTTTCGCCGGTGATGCTGAACACTGAAGCTTTCTTT. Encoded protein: CASSVPSIQFSPVMLNTEAFF.

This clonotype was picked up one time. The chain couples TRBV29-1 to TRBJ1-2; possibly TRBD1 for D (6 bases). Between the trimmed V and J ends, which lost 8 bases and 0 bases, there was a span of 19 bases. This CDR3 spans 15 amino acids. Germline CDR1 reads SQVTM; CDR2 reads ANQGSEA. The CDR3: CSSPYRVRANYGYTF. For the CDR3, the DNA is TGCAGCTCACCTTACAGGGTGAGAGCTAACTATGGCTACACCTTC. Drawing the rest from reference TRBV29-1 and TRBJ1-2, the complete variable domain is SAVISQKPSRDICQRGTSLTIQCQVDSQVTMMFWYRQQPGQSLTLIATANQGSEATYESGFVIDKFPISRPNLTFSTLTVSNMSPEDSSIYLCSSPYRVRANYGYTFGSGTRLTVV.

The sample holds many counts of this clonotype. CDR3 protein: CASSFTIGGELFF. CDR3 DNA sequence: TGTGCCAGCAGCTTCACGATCGGCGGGGAGCTGTTTTTT. This sequence joins TRBV7-9 and TRBJ2-2; no firm D call. Trimming took off 3 bases at V and 7 bases at J, with 9 bases between the two ends. CDR1 SEHNR and CDR2 FQNEAQ come from the germline V gene (reference sequence). The CDR3 contains 13 residues. Full variable domain (remainder filled in from reference TRBV7-9 and TRBJ2-2): DTGVSQNPRHKITKRGQNVTFRCDPISEHNRLYWYRQTLGQGPEFLTYFQNEAQLEKSRLLSDRFSAERPKGSFSTLEIQRTEQGDSAMYLCASSFTIGGELFFGEGSRLTVL.

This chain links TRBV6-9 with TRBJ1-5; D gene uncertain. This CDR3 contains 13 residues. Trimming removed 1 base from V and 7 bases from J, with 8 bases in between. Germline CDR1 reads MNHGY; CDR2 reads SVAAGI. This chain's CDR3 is CASSYWVRQPQHF. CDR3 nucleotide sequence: TGTGCCAGCAGTTATTGGGTCAGGCAGCCCCAGCATTTT.

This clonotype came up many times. CDR3 sequence (DNA): TGTGCCAGCAGCACCTCCGGGACGGCGTATCAGCCCCAGCATTTT. Translating gives CASSTSGTAYQPQHF. V and J are TRBV9 and TRBJ1-5; D perhaps matches TRBD1 (5 bases). V dropped 4 bases and J dropped 5 bases, with 16 bases sitting between them. The CDR3 runs to 15 residues. The germline gives CDR1 SGDLS, CDR2 YYNGEE.